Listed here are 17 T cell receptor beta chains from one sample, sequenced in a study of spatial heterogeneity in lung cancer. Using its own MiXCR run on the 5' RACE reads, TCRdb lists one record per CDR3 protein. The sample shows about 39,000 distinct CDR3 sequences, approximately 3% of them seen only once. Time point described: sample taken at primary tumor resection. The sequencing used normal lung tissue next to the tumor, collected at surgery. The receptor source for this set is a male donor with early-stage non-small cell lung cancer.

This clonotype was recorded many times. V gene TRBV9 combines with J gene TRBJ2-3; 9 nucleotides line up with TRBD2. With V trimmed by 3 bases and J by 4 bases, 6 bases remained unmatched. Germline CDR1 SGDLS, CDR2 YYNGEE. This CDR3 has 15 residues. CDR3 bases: TGTGCCAGCAGCGCCAGCGGGAGGATCCCAGATACGCAGTATTTT. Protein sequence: CASSASGRIPDTQYF.

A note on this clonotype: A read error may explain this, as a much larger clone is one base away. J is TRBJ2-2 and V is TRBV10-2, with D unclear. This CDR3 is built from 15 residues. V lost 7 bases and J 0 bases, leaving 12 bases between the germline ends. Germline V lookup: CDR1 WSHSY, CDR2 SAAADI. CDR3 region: CASKWMGSNTGELFF. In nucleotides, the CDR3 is TGCGCCAGCAAGTGGATGGGCTCGAACACCGGGGAGCTGTTTTTT.

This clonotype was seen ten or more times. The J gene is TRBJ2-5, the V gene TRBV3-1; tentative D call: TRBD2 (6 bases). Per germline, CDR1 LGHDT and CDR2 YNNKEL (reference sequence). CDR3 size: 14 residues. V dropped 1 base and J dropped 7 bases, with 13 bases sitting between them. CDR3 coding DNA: TGTGCCAGCAGCCAAGGTGGGGGGACTCGGACCCAGTACTTC. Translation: CASSQGGGTRTQYF.

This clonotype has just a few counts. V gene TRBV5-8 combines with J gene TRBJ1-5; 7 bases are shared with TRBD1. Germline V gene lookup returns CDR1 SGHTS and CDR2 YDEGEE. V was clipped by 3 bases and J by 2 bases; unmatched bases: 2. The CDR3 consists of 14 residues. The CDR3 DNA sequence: TGTGCCAGCAGCTCCGGACAGGGCAATCAGCCCCAGCATTTT. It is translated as CASSSGQGNQPQHF.

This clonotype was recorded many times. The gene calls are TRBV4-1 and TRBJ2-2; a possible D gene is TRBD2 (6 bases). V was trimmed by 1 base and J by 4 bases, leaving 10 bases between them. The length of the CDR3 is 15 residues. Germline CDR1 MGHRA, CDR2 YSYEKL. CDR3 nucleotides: TGCGCCAGCAGCCAAGTGGGAGCGGGCACCGGGGAGCTGTTTTTT. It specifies CASSQVGAGTGELFF.

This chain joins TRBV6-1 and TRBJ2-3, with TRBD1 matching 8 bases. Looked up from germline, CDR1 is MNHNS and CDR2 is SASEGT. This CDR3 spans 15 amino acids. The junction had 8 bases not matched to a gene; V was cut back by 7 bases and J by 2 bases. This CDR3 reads CASTFGTGYTDTQYF. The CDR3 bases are TGTGCCAGCACGTTCGGGACAGGATACACAGATACGCAGTATTTT.

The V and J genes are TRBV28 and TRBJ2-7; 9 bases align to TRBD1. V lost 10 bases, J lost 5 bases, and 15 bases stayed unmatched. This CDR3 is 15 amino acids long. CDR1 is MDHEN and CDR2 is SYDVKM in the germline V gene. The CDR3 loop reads CATRPSQGAGNEQYF. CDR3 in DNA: TGTGCCACTCGACCTTCACAGGGGGCGGGCAACGAGCAGTACTTC.

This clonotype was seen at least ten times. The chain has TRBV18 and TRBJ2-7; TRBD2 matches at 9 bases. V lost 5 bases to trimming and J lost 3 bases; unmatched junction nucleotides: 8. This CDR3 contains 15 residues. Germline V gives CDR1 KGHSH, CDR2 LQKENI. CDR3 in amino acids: CASSSEATSGYEQYF. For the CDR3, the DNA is TGTGCCAGCTCATCGGAAGCGACTAGCGGCTACGAGCAGTACTTC.

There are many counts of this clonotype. CDR3 nucleotide sequence: TGCGCCAGCAGTTCCGGACTCTTGCGGGAAAAACTGTTTTTT. Protein sequence: CASSSGLLREKLFF. The chain joins TRBV5-1 to TRBJ1-4, with no clear D. V gave up 5 bases and J gave up 8 bases, with 16 bases separating them. The CDR3 totals 14 residues. Per the germline V gene, CDR1 is SGHRS and CDR2 is YFSETQ.

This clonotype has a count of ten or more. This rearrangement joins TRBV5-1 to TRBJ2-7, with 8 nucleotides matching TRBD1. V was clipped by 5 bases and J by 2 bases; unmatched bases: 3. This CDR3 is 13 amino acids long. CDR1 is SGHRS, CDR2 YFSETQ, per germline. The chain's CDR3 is CASSTDRAYEQYF. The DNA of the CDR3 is TGCGCCAGCAGTACGGACAGGGCCTACGAGCAGTACTTC. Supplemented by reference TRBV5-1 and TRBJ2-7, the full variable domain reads KAGVTQTPRYLIKTRGQQVTLSCSPISGHRSVSWYQQTPGQGLQFLFEYFSETQRNKGNFPGRFSGRQFSNSRSEMNVSTLELGDSALYLCASSTDRAYEQYFGPGTRLTVT.

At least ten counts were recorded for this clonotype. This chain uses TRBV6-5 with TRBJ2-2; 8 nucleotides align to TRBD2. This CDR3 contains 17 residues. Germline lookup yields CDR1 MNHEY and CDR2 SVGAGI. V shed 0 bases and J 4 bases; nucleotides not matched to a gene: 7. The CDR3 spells CASSYSRPGGRTGELFF. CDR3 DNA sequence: TGTGCCAGCAGTTACTCGCGGCCGGGAGGGCGCACCGGGGAGCTGTTTTTT.

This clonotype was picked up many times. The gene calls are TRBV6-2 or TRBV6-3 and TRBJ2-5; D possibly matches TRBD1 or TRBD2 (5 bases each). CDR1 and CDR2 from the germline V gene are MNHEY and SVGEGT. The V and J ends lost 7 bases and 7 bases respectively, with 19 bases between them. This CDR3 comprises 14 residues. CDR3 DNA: TGTGCCAGCAATCCCGGATTTACAGGAGGGACCCAGTACTTC. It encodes CASNPGFTGGTQYF.

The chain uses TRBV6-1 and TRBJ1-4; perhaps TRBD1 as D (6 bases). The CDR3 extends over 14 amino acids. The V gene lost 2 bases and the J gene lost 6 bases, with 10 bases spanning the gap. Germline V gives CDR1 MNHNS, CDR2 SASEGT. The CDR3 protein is CASSERGLDEKLFF. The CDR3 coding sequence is TGTGCCAGCAGTGAACGGGGGCTCGATGAAAAACTGTTTTTT.

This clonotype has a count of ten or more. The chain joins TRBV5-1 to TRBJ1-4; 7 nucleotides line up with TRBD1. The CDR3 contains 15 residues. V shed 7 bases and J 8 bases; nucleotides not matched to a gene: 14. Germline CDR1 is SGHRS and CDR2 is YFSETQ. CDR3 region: CASRDSLTGGEKLFF. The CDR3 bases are TGCGCCAGCCGGGACAGCCTAACAGGAGGGGAAAAACTGTTTTTT.

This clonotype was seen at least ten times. CDR3 residues: CASSWGREQYF. For the CDR3, the DNA is TGTGCCAGCAGTTGGGGTCGCGAGCAGTACTTC. This chain joins TRBV6-2 or TRBV6-3 and TRBJ2-7; D gene ambiguous. Germline-derived CDR1 and CDR2 are MNHEY and SVGEGT. The V end lost 4 bases, the J end lost 6 bases, and 7 bases lay between the germline ends. The CDR3 covers 11 residues.

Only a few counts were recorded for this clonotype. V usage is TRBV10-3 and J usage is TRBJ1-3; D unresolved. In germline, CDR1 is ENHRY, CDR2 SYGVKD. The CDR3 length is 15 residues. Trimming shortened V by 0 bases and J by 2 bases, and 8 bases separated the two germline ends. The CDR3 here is CAISESFNPGNTIYF. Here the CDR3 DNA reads TGTGCCATCAGTGAGTCCTTTAACCCTGGAAACACCATATATTTT.

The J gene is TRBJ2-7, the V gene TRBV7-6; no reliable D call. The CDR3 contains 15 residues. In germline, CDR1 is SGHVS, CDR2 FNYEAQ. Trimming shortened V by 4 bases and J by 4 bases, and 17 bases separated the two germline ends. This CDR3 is CASSSPPRVGYEQYF. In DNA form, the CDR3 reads TGTGCCAGCAGCTCCCCCCCCCGGGTTGGATACGAGCAGTACTTC.